This T cell receptor (beta chain) originates from a study of shared clonotypes between healthy human individuals. As for the study in general: With ages of 18 to 49, the donors were two women and a few men.

The CDR3 covers 15 residues. Germline-derived CDR1 and CDR2 are GTSNPN and SVGIG (reference sequence). With V trimmed by 3 bases and J by 3 bases, 9 bases remained unmatched. The naive CD8 population came from CD45RO-negative cells selected for CCR7, without terminally differentiated effector memory CD45RA+ cells. Several immunoSEQ 96-well plates shared each subset's DNA, each plate a replicate. DNA at 200 ng, 25,000 to 35,000 T cell genomes, went into sorted-subset replicate PCRs. This table comes from immunoSEQ multiplex PCR, and its TCRdb copy is limited to in-frame clones, with some not included. Of approximately 2,000,000 clones listed, 93% were seen once; the top ten hold about 1.6%.

Sequencing used naive CD8+ T cells from PBMCs. The sequence was collected from a young man in good health. Some clones in this sample may be carry-over from other donors' samples. This rearrangement joins TRBV30 to TRBJ2-7; 9 bases agree with TRBD1. The DNA for the CDR3 is TGTGCCTGGAGCCTACCCGGACAGGGGCTCTACGAGCAGTACTTC. Amino acids: CAWSLPGQGLYEQYF.